This TCR beta chain was captured in a study of Graves' ophthalmopathy and Graves' hyperthyroidism. General study results and limits: A majority of expanded thyroid clonotypes exceeding 0.001 frequency were likewise present in blood. Forecasting of ophthalmopathy progression by the model achieved 60% to 71% sensitivity and approximately 72% specificity.

With respect to this clonotype: No antigen is known for it.

CDR3 size: 13 residues. The V gene's germline CDR1 is SQVTM and CDR2 ANQGSEA. V shed 6 bases, J shed 2 bases, and the junction held 2 bases outside the gene matches. Amplification of the TCR beta CDR3 regions used RNA transcripts (as template). Scientists carried out first-round RT-PCR using HTBI primers and then a second-round multiplex PCR. In TCRdb, the multiplex PCR reads were re-called with MiXCR into one record per CDR3 protein. The table has about 660,000 distinct CDR3 sequences, more than 40% seen once. Other autoimmune diseases, uncontrolled infections, pregnancy or lactation excluded patients from enrollment.

The rearrangement joins TRBV29-1 to TRBJ2-7; 12 bases are shared with TRBD2. Sequencing was done on a sample of peripheral blood. This TCR was sampled from an adult man with Graves' ophthalmopathy. CDR3 bases: TGCAGCGTAAGACTAGCGGGGGCCTACGAGCAGTACTTC. Translating it yields CSVRLAGAYEQYF.